The rows below give T cell receptor beta chains drawn from one sample of a study of OX40 agonist ivuxolimab in advanced cancers. The method was immunoSEQ multiplex PCR; TCRdb's version includes in-frame clones alone and lacks a portion of them. The table lists more than 95,000 clones, less than 95% of them singletons, with less than 0.2% in the top ten. The sample in question was CD4+ or CD8+ T cells sorted from blood, obtained in a trial of the OX40 agonist ivuxolimab. These receptors came from an adult with an advanced solid tumor such as melanoma, head and neck, liver or kidney cancer. The CDR3 runs from the conserved cysteine through the conserved F or W.

v_gene | len | CDR3aa
TRBV6-6 | 16 | CASSPTGGQGSHEQYF
TRBV19 | 12 | CASSDGGKPQHF
TRBV10-3 | 16 | CAITEGRGLRNTEAFF
TRBV5-1 | 14 | CASSSDTTNEKLFF
TRBV4-3 | 15 | CASSQQSSYNSPLHF
TRBV9 | 17 | CASSAPTGDSKSYGYTF
TRBV18 | 14 | CASSPVPGSGEQYF
TRBV5-6 | 15 | CASSPEGTAVYEQYF
TRBV19 | 12 | CASNRLGQPQHF
TRBV6-1 | 18 | CASSEWRQGGPANTEAFF
TRBV11-3 | 14 | CASSQQGPRGELFF
TRBV9 | 16 | CASMRSPGGGNYGYTF
TRBV25-1 | 15 | CASSPGTLMNTEAFF
TRBV25-1 | 17 | CASSGVTGTGKSYGYTF
TRBV9 | 14 | CASSPGGGRTEAFF
TRBV7-2 | 13 | CASSLEPEEKLFF
TRBV29-1 | 13 | CSVESQANTEAFF